This passage covers 9 T cell receptor beta chains from one sample sequenced in a study of T cell repertoires in cytomegalovirus infection. TCRdb ran MiXCR on the reads and lists one entry per CDR3 protein. The sample has 400,000 to 550,000 distinct CDR3 sequences, 11% seen once. Source material: PBMCs. The receptor source for this set is a human donor in good health (CMV status not recorded). Some clones in this sample may be carry-over from other donors' samples.

This clonotype showed up many times. V gene TRBV11-1 combines with J gene TRBJ2-1; 9 bases are a match to TRBD1. The CDR3 spans 16 residues. V gave up 3 bases and J gave up 2 bases; unmatched junction bases: 5. Germline CDR1 and CDR2: SGHAT and FQDESV (reference sequence). In nucleotides, the CDR3 is TGTGCCAGCAGCTTTCGGACAGGGGAGACCTACAATGAGCAGTTCTTC. This encodes CASSFRTGETYNEQFF. Full variable domain (remainder filled in from reference TRBV11-1 and TRBJ2-1): EAEVAQSPRYKITEKSQAVAFWCDPISGHATLYWYRQILGQGPELLVQFQDESVVDDSQLPKDRFSAERLKGVDSTLKIQPAELGDSAMYLCASSFRTGETYNEQFFGPGTRLTVL.

This clonotype was seen at least ten times. CDR3 sequence: CASSLSQGRRGYTF. CDR3 sequence (DNA): TGTGCCAGCAGTTTATCTCAGGGGCGAAGAGGCTACACCTTC. This chain joins TRBV28 and TRBJ1-2; possible D gene TRBD1, 6 bases. Germline V gene data show CDR1 as MDHEN and CDR2 as SYDVKM. CDR3 size: 14 residues. V was pared by 1 base and J by 8 bases, with 14 bases between.

The sample holds many counts of this clonotype. The gene calls are TRBV20-1 and TRBJ1-2; D is possibly TRBD1 (6 bases). CDR1 DFQATT and CDR2 SNEGSKA come from the germline V gene (reference sequence). With 3 bases removed from V and 1 base from J, the gap between germline ends came to 9 bases. The CDR3 is made up of 13 amino acids. The CDR3 DNA is TGCAGTGCTAGTGGAGGGGGTAACTATGGCTACACCTTC. This encodes CSASGGGNYGYTF.

There are many counts of this clonotype. This chain links TRBV20-1 with TRBJ2-1, with 8 bases aligning to TRBD2. CDR1 is DFQATT, CDR2 SNEGSKA, per germline (reference sequence). J gave up 7 bases and V 6 bases, and 8 bases lay outside the gene matches. The CDR3 length is 13 residues. The CDR3 DNA reads TGCAGTGCACGGGAGGGCCTTGGGAATGAGCAGTTCTTC. Its translation: CSAREGLGNEQFF.

J is TRBJ2-4 and V is TRBV27; D is perhaps TRBD2 (6 bases). The germline CDR1 and CDR2 sequences are MNHEY and SMNVEV (reference sequence). Trimming shortened V by 10 bases and J by 4 bases, and 17 bases separated the two germline ends. The CDR3 spans 14 residues. The CDR3, as DNA: TGTGCCACAGCAGCGAGCGGGTTTAAAAACATTCAGTACTTC. Encoded protein: CATAASGFKNIQYF.

This clonotype has more than one count but fewer than ten. The rearrangement uses TRBV18 and TRBJ2-2, with D possibly matching TRBD1 (5 bases). Looked up from germline, CDR1 is KGHSH and CDR2 is LQKENI. The V and J ends lost 2 bases and 5 bases respectively, with 15 bases between them. The CDR3 length is 16 residues. The CDR3 nucleotides read TGTGCCAGCTCACCAGGGGCGCAGCATTCAACCGGGGAGCTGTTTTTT. Encoded protein: CASSPGAQHSTGELFF. The whole variable domain, filled in from reference TRBV18 and TRBJ2-2, reads NAGVMQNPRHLVRRRGQEARLRCSPMKGHSHVYWYRQLPEEGLKFMVYLQKENIIDESGMPKERFSAEFPKEGPSILRIQQVVRGDSAAYFCASSPGAQHSTGELFFGEGSRLTVL.

V usage is TRBV20-1 and J usage is TRBJ1-2; D not resolved. CDR1 and CDR2 (germline): DFQATT, SNEGSKA (reference sequence). Deletions cut 6 bases from V and 6 bases from J, with 14 bases between. This CDR3 comprises 12 residues. The CDR3 protein is CSAAGFTDGYTF. CDR3 DNA: TGCAGTGCCGCGGGATTCACGGATGGCTACACCTTC.

This clonotype was observed many times. The chain recombines TRBV3-1 with TRBJ1-2; D unresolved. V was shortened by 1 base and J by 3 bases, with 9 bases between the two germline ends. The CDR3 is 14 residues long. Germline V lookup: CDR1 LGHDT, CDR2 YNNKEL (reference sequence). The CDR3 loop reads CASSQGGLYYGYTF. The CDR3 nucleotides are TGTGCCAGCAGCCAAGGAGGGTTGTACTATGGCTACACCTTC.

The chain joins TRBV3-1 to TRBJ1-5; D is unclear. V lost 3 bases and J 6 bases, leaving 15 bases between the germline ends. The CDR3 spans 15 residues. Per the germline V gene, CDR1 is LGHDT and CDR2 is YNNKEL (reference sequence). The CDR3 bases are TGTGCCAGCAGCCAGACCCCTAGCTTGATTCAGCCCCAGCATTTT. The encoded protein is CASSQTPSLIQPQHF.